This T cell receptor (beta chain) was retrieved from a study of shared clonotypes between healthy human individuals. This table comes from immunoSEQ multiplex PCR, and its TCRdb copy is limited to in-frame clones, with some not included. This sample has some 470,000 clones, with about 82% found just once. Per the germline V gene, CDR1 is LNHDA and CDR2 is SQIVND (reference sequence). Trimming took 7 bases from V and 4 from J, leaving 17 bases between them. There are 16 residues in the CDR3. The receptor was derived from a woman aged 40 to 49 in good health. Some clones in this sample may be carry-over from other donors' samples. Sequencing was carried out using PBMCs. V and J are TRBV19 and TRBJ2-6, with D possibly TRBD1 on 5 matching bases. CDR3: CASTPQGVGGANVLTF. For the CDR3, the DNA is TGTGCCAGTACCCCACAAGGGGTAGGGGGGGCCAACGTCCTGACTTTC.